This T cell receptor beta chain was sequenced in a study of PD-L1 blockade in urothelial cancer. Study summary: Atezolizumab was started by patients around 2014 at 1,200 mg intravenously every 3 weeks. Typically, measured as a median, blood samples had about 140,000 T cells.

Germline V gene sequence: CDR1 SGHAT, CDR2 FQNNGV. This CDR3 is 14 amino acids long. The germline V and J ends were trimmed by 0 bases and 5 bases, with 9 bases remaining between them. Disease in patients was locally advanced or metastatic urothelial carcinoma. Synthetic TCR analog templates were added to each PCR reaction. Using immunoSEQ multiplex PCR, the repertoire was profiled, and TCRdb retains in-frame clones only, with some absent. This table has tens of thousands of clones, roughly 80% appearing once. This TCR derives from a man aged 65 to 79 with urothelial cancer. The rearrangement links TRBV11-2 to TRBJ2-3; D gene unclear. Here the sequenced sample was PBMCs, taken around atezolizumab (anti-PD-L1) treatment. CDR3 region: CASSLDSTGDTQYF. The CDR3 nucleotides read TGTGCCAGCAGCTTAGACTCAACGGGAGATACGCAGTATTTT.